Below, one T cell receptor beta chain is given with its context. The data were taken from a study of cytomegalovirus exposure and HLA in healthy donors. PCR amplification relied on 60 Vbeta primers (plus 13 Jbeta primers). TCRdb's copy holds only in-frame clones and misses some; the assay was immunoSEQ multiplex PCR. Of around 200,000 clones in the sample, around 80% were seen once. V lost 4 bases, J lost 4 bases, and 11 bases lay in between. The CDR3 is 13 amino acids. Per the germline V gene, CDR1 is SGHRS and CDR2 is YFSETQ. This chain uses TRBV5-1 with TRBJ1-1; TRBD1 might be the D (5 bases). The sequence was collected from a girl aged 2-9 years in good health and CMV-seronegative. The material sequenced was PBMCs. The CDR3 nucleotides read TGCGCCAGCAGCCTGACAGCATCCACTGAAGCTTTCTTT. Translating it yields CASSLTASTEAFF.